One and the same sample provided the 6 T cell receptor beta chains below, sequenced in a study of blood T cell repertoires in COVID-19. Clones were read by immunoSEQ multiplex PCR, and TCRdb kept only the in-frame ones, dropping some. Of under 200,000 clones listed, more than 70% are singletons. Sequencing was done on a sample of peripheral blood. Receptor source: a middle-aged man with active or convalescent COVID-19.

V and J are TRBV3-1 (or the pseudogene TRBV3-2) and TRBJ1-4, with TRBD1 as a possible D gene (6 bases). The V end was cut by 0 bases, the J end by 10 bases, with 12 bases between. The CDR3 is 14 residues long. The germline V gene encodes CDR1 LGHDT and CDR2 YNNKEL (reference sequence). CDR3 amino acids: CASSQEMGALKLFF. The CDR3 DNA reads TGTGCCAGCAGCCAAGAAATGGGGGCTCTAAAACTGTTTTTT.

The chain couples TRBV3-1 (or the pseudogene TRBV3-2) to TRBJ2-2, with 8 bases identical to TRBD1. The CDR3 is 15 residues long. J was trimmed by 7 bases and V by 11 bases; bases with no gene match: 15. CDR1 is LGHDT and CDR2 is YNNKEL in the germline V gene (reference sequence). The CDR3 loop is CAVVRRTGKGGELFF. The CDR3 DNA reads TGTGCCGTCGTCAGACGGACAGGGAAGGGCGGGGAGCTGTTTTTT.

The chain combines TRBV4-2 with TRBJ2-3; possible D gene TRBD2, 5 bases. Germline V gene sequence: CDR1 LGHNA, CDR2 YNFKEQ. The CDR3 runs 16 residues. Trimming shortened V by 2 bases and J by 0 bases, and 12 bases separated the two germline ends. DNA of the CDR3: TGTGCCAGCAGCCAATCCTTAGCGAGTAGCACAGATACGCAGTATTTT. This translates into CASSQSLASSTDTQYF.

The chain recombines TRBV3-1 (or the pseudogene TRBV3-2) with TRBJ1-5; D is uncertain. V lost 8 bases and J lost 6, with 32 bases in between. Germline-derived CDR1 and CDR2 are LGHDT and YNNKEL (reference sequence). The CDR3 is 19 residues long. The CDR3 loop is CASVLQPCIKLRRSQPQHF. The CDR3 region has the DNA TGTGCCAGCGTCCTCCAACCCTGCATTAAATTGAGACGGAGTCAGCCCCAGCATTTT.

V usage is TRBV9 and J usage is TRBJ2-1; the match to TRBD2 covers 7 bases. Per germline, CDR1 SGDLS and CDR2 YYNGEE. V dropped 1 base and J dropped 2; count of bases not matched to a gene: 12. The CDR3 has 18 amino acids. DNA for the CDR3: TGTGCCAGCAGCGTATCTATGTCGGGGGGTCCACCCTACAATGAGCAGTTCTTC. It specifies CASSVSMSGGPPYNEQFF.

The chain joins TRBV28 to TRBJ1-6; D is ambiguous. V shed 3 bases and J shed 0 bases, with 12 bases lying between them. Germline V gene lookup returns CDR1 MDHEN and CDR2 SYDVKM. The length of the CDR3 is 17 residues. The CDR3 reads CASSFTEGPSYNSPLHF. CDR3 nucleotide sequence: TGTGCCAGCAGTTTCACGGAGGGCCCCTCCTATAATTCACCCCTCCACTTT.